This TCR beta chain was found in a study of cytomegalovirus exposure and HLA in healthy donors. The PCR made use of 60 Vbeta and 13 Jbeta primers. Profiled with immunoSEQ multiplex PCR; TCRdb holds only in-frame clones, not every one. The sample lists approximately 92,000 clones; approximately 70% were seen once. The CDR3 covers 15 residues. CDR1 SNHLY and CDR2 FYNNEI come from the germline V gene. The sequencing input was PBMCs. The source is a man aged 50-59 years in good health and CMV-seronegative. This rearrangement joins TRBV2 to TRBJ2-3; 10 bases map to TRBD2. The CDR3 coding sequence is TGTGCTTCCCTGGGGGGAGCGGGGGGGCGGGATACGCAGTATTTT. Amino acids: CASLGGAGGRDTQYF.